Described below is a single T cell receptor (beta chain) sequence and its context. This CDR3 is 15 amino acids long. Deletions cut 3 bases from V and 1 base from J, with 15 bases between. Germline CDR1 and CDR2: GTSNPN and SVGIG (reference sequence). This sample was included in a study of blood T cell repertoires in COVID-19. Study details: Sites across the United States, Italy and Spain contributed samples from acute and convalescent COVID-19. In each case, the material was cDNA or gDNA derived from T cells, B-cell-depleted T cells, or PBMCs.

Per the authors' pipeline: Estimated nucleated cell counts came from reference gene primer amplification. Measured with immunoSEQ multiplex PCR; TCRdb has only the in-frame clones, and not every one. Clone size and V and J calls were adopted from that table, with D and trimming inferred from the DNA. The sample includes about 180,000 clones, approximately 80% seen only once; the top ten take 13% to 15%. Grouping used clinical history reported by participants in a survey and questionnaire. The gene calls are TRBV30 and TRBJ1-1, with D maybe TRBD1 (6 bases). The TCR originated in a man aged 45-65 years who had recovered from COVID-19. Source material: PBMCs or T cells enriched from blood (not recorded which). The CDR3 here is CAWSRLDRQNTEAFF. CDR3 nucleotide sequence: TGTGCCTGGAGCCGCTTGGACAGACAGAACACTGAAGCTTTCTTT.